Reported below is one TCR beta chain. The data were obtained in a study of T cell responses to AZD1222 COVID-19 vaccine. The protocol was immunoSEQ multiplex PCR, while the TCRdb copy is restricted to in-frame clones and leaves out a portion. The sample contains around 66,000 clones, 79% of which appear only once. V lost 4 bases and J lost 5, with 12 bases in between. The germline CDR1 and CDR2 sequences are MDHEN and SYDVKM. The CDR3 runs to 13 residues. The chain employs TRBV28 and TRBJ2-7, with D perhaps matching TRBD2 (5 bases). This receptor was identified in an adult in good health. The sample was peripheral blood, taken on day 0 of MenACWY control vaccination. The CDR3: CASSSPGSDEQYF. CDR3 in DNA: TGTGCCAGCAGTTCCCCGGGGAGCGACGAGCAGTACTTC. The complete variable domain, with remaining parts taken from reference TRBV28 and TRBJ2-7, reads DVKVTQSSRYLVKRTGEKVFLECVQDMDHENMFWYRQDPGLGLRLIYFSYDVKMKEKGDIPEGYSVSREKKERFSLILESASTNQTSMYLCASSSPGSDEQYFGPGTRLTVT.